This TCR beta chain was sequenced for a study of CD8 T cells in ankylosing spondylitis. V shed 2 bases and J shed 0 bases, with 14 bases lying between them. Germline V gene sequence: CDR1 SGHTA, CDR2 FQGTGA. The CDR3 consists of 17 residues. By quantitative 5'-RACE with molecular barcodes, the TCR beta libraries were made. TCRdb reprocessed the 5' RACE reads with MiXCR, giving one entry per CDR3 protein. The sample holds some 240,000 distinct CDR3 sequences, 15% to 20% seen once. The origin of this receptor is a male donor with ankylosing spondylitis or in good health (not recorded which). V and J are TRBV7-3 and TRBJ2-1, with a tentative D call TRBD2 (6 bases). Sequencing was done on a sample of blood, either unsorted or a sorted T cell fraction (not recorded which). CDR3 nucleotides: TGTGCCAGCAGCTTATTACCGGGACTTTCCTCCTACAATGAGCAGTTCTTC. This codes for CASSLLPGLSSYNEQFF.